The T cell receptor beta chain described here comes from a study of blood T cell repertoires in COVID-19. Looking at the study overall: Specimens from acute and convalescent COVID-19 originated in the United States, Italy and Spain. PBMCs, B-cell-depleted T cells, or T cells provided the cDNA or gDNA that made up the material.

In the original processing: The authors estimated nucleated cell counts from reference gene primer amplification. TCRdb's copy holds only in-frame clones and misses some; the assay was immunoSEQ multiplex PCR. D and trimming come from the DNA, and the V and J calls and clone size come from that table. The profile covers about 290,000 clones, with 85% appearing a single time and around 4.1% taken by the ten largest. CDR3 size: 13 residues. Germline V gives CDR1 ENHRY, CDR2 SYGVKD. Trimming cost V 7 bases and J 5 bases; bases outside gene matches: 6. Input material: peripheral blood. The receptor comes from a woman in her 50s with active or convalescent COVID-19. The V gene is TRBV10-3, the J gene TRBJ2-3, with 7 bases lining up with TRBD2. The CDR3 spells CAINPGGIDTQYF. DNA for the CDR3: TGTGCCATCAACCCGGGAGGAATAGATACGCAGTATTTT.